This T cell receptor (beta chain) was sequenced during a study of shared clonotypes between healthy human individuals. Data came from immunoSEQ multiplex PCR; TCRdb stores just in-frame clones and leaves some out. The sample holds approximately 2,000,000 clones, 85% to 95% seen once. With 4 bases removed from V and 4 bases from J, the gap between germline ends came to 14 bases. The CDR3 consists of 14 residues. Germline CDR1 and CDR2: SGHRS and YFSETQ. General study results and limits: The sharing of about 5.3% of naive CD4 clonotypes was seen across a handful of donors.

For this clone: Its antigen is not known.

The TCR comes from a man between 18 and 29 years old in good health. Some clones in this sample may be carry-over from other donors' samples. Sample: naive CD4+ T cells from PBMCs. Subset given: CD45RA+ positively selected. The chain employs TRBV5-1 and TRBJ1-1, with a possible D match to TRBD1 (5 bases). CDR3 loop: CASSGAGGSTEAFF. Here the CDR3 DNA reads TGCGCCAGCAGCGGCGCCGGGGGAAGCACTGAAGCTTTCTTT.